Following are 23 T cell receptor beta chains from one sample sequenced in a study of T cell responses to AZD1222 COVID-19 vaccine. Repertoires were generated with immunoSEQ multiplex PCR, while TCRdb's copy carries only in-frame clones and drops some. The sample shows around 130,000 clones, 80% to 95% of them seen only once. The sequences come from peripheral blood, collected 28 days after the second dose of the MenACWY control vaccine. These receptors all come from an adult who received the MenACWY meningococcal vaccine as a control.

The chain links TRBV3-1 (or the pseudogene TRBV3-2) to TRBJ2-5, with TRBD1 as a possible D gene (5 bases). Germline-derived CDR1 and CDR2 are LGHDT and YNNKEL (reference sequence). Deletions cut 4 bases from V and 4 bases from J, with 13 bases between. This CDR3 is built from 14 residues. The CDR3 here is CASSPGSQGETQYF. In DNA form, the CDR3 reads TGTGCCAGCAGCCCAGGTAGCCAGGGAGAGACCCAGTACTTC.

This chain links TRBV6-2 or TRBV6-3 with TRBJ2-7, with TRBD1 identical over 8 bases. The V segment lost 4 bases and the J segment 0 bases; nucleotides outside the gene matches: 11. The CDR3 sequence is 17 residues long. From germline, CDR1 is MNHEY and CDR2 SVGEGT. In DNA, the CDR3 is TGTGCCAGCAGTTCACCCCCGGGACAGGCGAGCTCCTACGAGCAGTACGTC. It specifies CASSSPPGQASSYEQYV.

This chain connects TRBV7-8 to TRBJ2-5, with a weak D call TRBD1 (6 bases). V was cut by 1 base and J by 0 bases, with 9 bases left in between. The CDR3 consists of 15 residues. CDR1 is SGHVS and CDR2 is FQNEAQ in the germline V gene. The CDR3 loop is CASSLGQVDQETQYF. DNA of the CDR3: TGTGCCAGCAGCTTAGGACAGGTGGACCAAGAGACCCAGTACTTC.

The rearrangement links TRBV5-4 to TRBJ2-2; 9 bases line up with TRBD1. Germline trimming cut 2 bases from V and 6 bases from J; bases unmatched to any gene: 8. The germline gives CDR1 SGHNT, CDR2 YYREEE (reference sequence). The CDR3 totals 16 residues. CDR3 DNA: TGTGCCAGCAGCTTCCGGACAGGGGTATTGGCCGGGGAGCTGTTTTTT. It translates to CASSFRTGVLAGELFF.

This clone was found once. The rearrangement links TRBV6-1 to TRBJ1-1; D ambiguous. CDR3 size: 12 residues. Per germline, CDR1 MNHNS and CDR2 SASEGT. V lost 1 base, J lost 8 bases, and 8 bases lay in between. CDR3 in amino acids: CASSEVGLEAFF. The DNA for the CDR3 is TGTGCCAGCAGTGAAGTTGGGCTAGAAGCTTTCTTT.

V usage is TRBV5-1 and J usage is TRBJ2-7; D tentatively fits TRBD1 or TRBD2 (6 bases each). The length of the CDR3 is 15 residues. V lost 1 base, J lost 3 bases, and 14 bases lay in between. CDR1 and CDR2 from the germline V gene are SGHRS and YFSETQ. CDR3 in amino acids: CASSLFTGADYEQYF. The DNA for the CDR3 is TGCGCCAGCAGCTTGTTTACGGGGGCGGACTACGAGCAGTACTTC.

The V call is TRBV10-2, the J call TRBJ2-2; unclear D gene. The CDR3 spans 14 residues. Germline-derived CDR1 and CDR2 are WSHSY and SAAADI. V shed 3 bases and J shed 4 bases, with 9 bases lying between them. The CDR3 bases are TGCGCCAGCAGTGATCCAAACCTCACCGGGGAGCTGTTTTTT. It yields the protein CASSDPNLTGELFF.

J is TRBJ1-2 and V is TRBV11-2, with D unclear. The CDR3 has 15 amino acids. Per germline, CDR1 SGHAT and CDR2 FQNNGV. V was clipped by 5 bases and J by 0 bases, with 13 bases between them. CDR3 sequence (DNA): TGTGCCAGCAGCCCGCGGGAGGACTCTAACTATGGCTACACCTTC. This encodes CASSPREDSNYGYTF.

This clone was seen a single time. J is TRBJ2-1 and V is TRBV25-1, with D maybe TRBD2 (5 bases). CDR1 is MGHDK, CDR2 SYGVNS, per germline. The CDR3 extends over 14 amino acids. Deletions cut 1 base from V and 6 bases from J, with 10 bases between. CDR3 nucleotides: TGTGCCAGCAGTGAATCCGGGATTAGCAATGAGCAGTTCTTC. Translation gives CASSESGISNEQFF.

The rearrangement joins TRBV24-1 to TRBJ2-3, with D unclear. The CDR3 covers 17 residues. Trimming pared 5 bases from V and 0 bases from J, leaving 17 bases between. The germline V gene has CDR1 KGHDR and CDR2 SFDVKD. The CDR3 DNA is TGTGCCACCAGTGGCAATGATAATCGTATTAGCACAGATACGCAGTATTTT. Translation: CATSGNDNRISTDTQYF.

This clone was detected once. This chain links TRBV11-2 with TRBJ2-7, with TRBD1 matching 12 bases. Germline CDR1 is SGHAT and CDR2 is FQNNGV. The V gene end was trimmed by 1 base and the J gene end by 4 bases; junction bases not matched to a gene: 2. The CDR3 sequence is 15 residues long. CDR3 bases: TGTGCCAGCAGCTTAGGGGACAGGGGGCGGTACGAGCAGTACTTC. It encodes CASSLGDRGRYEQYF.

The chain carries TRBV11-2 and TRBJ2-3; 7 bases are a match to TRBD2. V lost 1 base and J lost 1; bases outside the gene matches: 2. The CDR3 is 15 amino acids. CDR1 and CDR2 from the germline V gene are SGHAT and FQNNGV. CDR3 amino acids: CASSLVRGGTDTQYF. The CDR3 nucleotides read TGTGCCAGCAGCTTAGTCCGGGGGGGCACAGATACGCAGTATTTT.

The chain carries TRBV19 and TRBJ1-2; 8 positions match TRBD1. Per germline, CDR1 LNHDA and CDR2 SQIVND (reference sequence). CDR3 length: 16 amino acids. Trimming took 3 bases from V and 1 from J; bases not matched to a gene: 7. CDR3 residues: CASSIGTGLNNYGYTF. DNA of the CDR3: TGTGCCAGTAGTATCGGGACAGGCTTAAATAACTATGGCTACACCTTC.

The chain links TRBV7-9 to TRBJ2-7, with a tentative D call TRBD1 (6 bases). Looked up from germline, CDR1 is SEHNR and CDR2 is FQNEAQ (reference sequence). V lost 10 bases to trimming and J lost 0 bases, with 19 bases between them. CDR3 length: 15 residues. The CDR3, as DNA: TGTGCCATCATTCGGACAGTGGGTATCTCCTACGAGCAGTACTTC. It specifies CAIIRTVGISYEQYF.

The rearrangement links TRBV10-3 to TRBJ2-3, with a weak D call TRBD2 (6 bases). The CDR3 loop spans 14 amino acids. CDR1 and CDR2 (germline): ENHRY, SYGVKD. Trimming removed 6 bases at V and 2 bases at J, with 12 bases between. CDR3 residues: CAISRDLYTDTQYF. The CDR3 coding sequence is TGTGCCATCAGCAGGGACTTATACACAGATACGCAGTATTTT.

V gene TRBV21-1 combines with J gene TRBJ1-2; whether TRBD1, the table's D call, matches the DNA was not checked. TRBV21-1 is a known pseudogene. The CDR3 has 14 amino acids. The CDR3 sequence: CASSPPGRGRGYTF. CDR3 bases: TGTGCCAGCAGCCCACCAGGCAGGGGCCGCGGCTACACCTTC.

The rearrangement links TRBV28 to TRBJ1-1; D remains unclear. The CDR3 is 14 residues long. CDR1 and CDR2 (germline): MDHEN, SYDVKM. With 7 bases removed from V and 1 base from J, the gap between germline ends came to 13 bases. CDR3 sequence (DNA): TGTGCCAGCACTCCCCATGGGTCGAACACTGAAGCTTTCTTT. Its translation is CASTPHGSNTEAFF.

This clone was seen a few times. The chain is built from TRBV7-6 and TRBJ2-2; D is uncertain. V was trimmed by 1 base and J by 1 base, leaving 4 bases between them. This CDR3 is built from 14 residues. Germline CDR1 reads SGHVS; CDR2 reads FNYEAQ. The CDR3 region is CASSLEGNTGELFF. The CDR3 coding sequence is TGTGCCAGCAGCTTAGAAGGGAACACCGGGGAGCTGTTTTTT.

The genes are TRBV28 and TRBJ1-5; TRBD1 is a possible D gene (5 bases). Trimming shortened V by 3 bases and J by 11 bases, and 20 bases separated the two germline ends. There are 15 residues in the CDR3. Germline assignment: CDR1 MDHEN and CDR2 SYDVKM. The CDR3 DNA is TGTGCCAGCAGTTTCGGCACGGGGGGTTCAGCTACCCAGCATTTT. Amino acids: CASSFGTGGSATQHF.

The rearrangement links TRBV4-2 to TRBJ1-6; 7 nucleotides align to TRBD1. Germline-derived CDR1 and CDR2 are LGHNA and YNFKEQ. The V and J ends lost 0 bases and 4 bases, in that order; junction bases with no gene match: 6. CDR3 length: 17 amino acids. CDR3 region: CASSQEPMGQYNSPLHF. The CDR3 DNA reads as TGTGCCAGCAGCCAAGAGCCAATGGGACAGTATAATTCACCCCTCCACTTT.

This chain connects TRBV21-1 to TRBJ2-7; the table gives TRBD2 as D, unverified against the DNA. TRBV21-1 is an annotated pseudogene. The CDR3 runs to 18 residues. The CDR3 DNA is TGTGCCAGCAGCAAAAATTGGAAACTAGCGGCAGCTCCGTGCGAGCAGTACTTC. Translating gives CASSKNWKLAAAPCEQYF.

The J gene is TRBJ2-1, the V gene TRBV7-6, with D tentatively TRBD2 (6 bases). The CDR3 is 14 amino acids. The V gene lost 1 base and the J gene lost 7 bases, with 11 bases spanning the gap. CDR1 is SGHVS, CDR2 FNYEAQ, per germline. The CDR3 nucleotides are TGTGCCAGCAGCTTAGATTGGGGGGAGAATGAGCAGTTCTTC. Its protein product is CASSLDWGENEQFF.

The rearrangement uses TRBV10-3 and TRBJ1-6; no clear D gene. The V gene's germline CDR1 is ENHRY and CDR2 SYGVKD. The length of the CDR3 is 14 residues. V was shortened by 4 bases and J by 7 bases, with 11 bases between the two germline ends. The CDR3 protein is CAISVTGVNSPLHF. Written as DNA, the CDR3 is TGTGCCATCAGTGTAACTGGGGTCAATTCACCCCTCCACTTT.